This record concerns one T cell receptor (beta chain) sequence. This sample is drawn from a study of T cell responses to AZD1222 COVID-19 vaccine. The V and J ends lost 3 bases and 0 bases respectively, with 9 bases between them. Germline V gene data show CDR1 as SEHNR and CDR2 as FQNEAQ (reference sequence). The CDR3 length is 16 residues. Assay used: immunoSEQ multiplex PCR; TCRdb lists only in-frame clones, some missing. In the table there are about 140,000 clones, approximately 91% of which are singletons. This rearrangement joins TRBV7-9 to TRBJ2-6; possibly TRBD2 for D (6 bases). This clonotype was obtained from an adult who received the MenACWY meningococcal vaccine as a control. Specimen: peripheral blood, collected 28 days after the second dose of the MenACWY control vaccine. The CDR3 nucleotides are TGTGCCAGCAGCTTTAGGAGGGACTCTGGGGCCAACGTCCTGACTTTC. It encodes CASSFRRDSGANVLTF.